This T cell receptor beta chain comes out of a study of blood T cell repertoires in COVID-19. Trimming took 1 base from V and 4 from J; bases not matched to a gene: 8. The CDR3 loop spans 16 amino acids. CDR1 and CDR2 (germline): MDHEN, SYDVKM. TCRdb's copy holds only in-frame clones and misses some; the assay was immunoSEQ multiplex PCR. Seen here are about 670,000 clones, around 89% observed once, and the top ten hold 0.2% to 0.3%. This chain joins TRBV28 and TRBJ1-2; 8 positions match TRBD1. Sequencing was performed on peripheral blood. This clonotype originated in a woman younger than 30 with acute or convalescent COVID-19. The CDR3 here is CASSLYLGQAFYGYTF. CDR3 bases: TGTGCCAGCAGTTTATATTTGGGACAGGCCTTCTATGGCTACACCTTC.